Listed below are T cell receptor beta chains from one sample, sequenced in a study of blood T cell repertoires in COVID-19. Assay: immunoSEQ multiplex PCR; the TCRdb copy retains only in-frame clones and omits some. The sample carries 250,000 to 350,000 clones, around 90% recorded once. The sequencing sample was made of peripheral blood. These TCRs come from a woman younger than 45 with COVID-19, enrolled during active disease. The CDR3 runs from the conserved cysteine through the conserved F or W. The order of the fields is V gene, D gene, clone size, J gene, CDR3 protein, CDR3 DNA. The D gene is left open where the match is weak. Clone sizes are given selectively: once, few, many, or a class where the clone is expanded.

>TRBV21-1|.|once|TRBJ1-6
CASSKVFGTGLESYSPLHF
TGTGCCAGCAGCAAAGTATTTGGGACAGGGTTAGAATCTTATTCACCCCTCCACTTT
>TRBV6-5|.|.|TRBJ1-4
CASSYIRGSPEKLFF
TGTGCCAGCAGTTACATACGGGGGTCCCCCGAAAAACTGTTTTTT
>TRBV6-1|.|.|TRBJ2-3
CASSVDPGSLTDTQYF
TGTGCCAGCAGTGTGGACCCGGGGTCCCTCACAGATACGCAGTATTTT
>TRBV2|TRBD2|.|TRBJ2-3
CASRVLAGSTDTQYF
TGTGCCAGCAGGGTACTAGCGGGCAGCACAGATACGCAGTATTTT
>TRBV27|TRBD1|.|TRBJ1-2
CASSPRQGRNYGYTF
TGTGCCAGCAGTCCCAGACAGGGAAGGAACTATGGCTACACCTTC
>TRBV19|TRBD2|.|TRBJ2-2
CASSIIQSGRETGELFF
TGTGCCAGTAGTATAATTCAGAGCGGGAGAGAGACCGGGGAGCTGTTTTTT
>TRBV28|TRBD1|.|TRBJ1-3
CASSLYFKRDRARNTIYF
TGTGCCAGCAGTTTATATTTTAAGAGGGACAGGGCTAGAAACACCATATATTTT
>TRBV7-9|TRBD2|.|TRBJ2-2
CASSLASGRESSNTGELFF
TGTGCCAGCAGCTTAGCTAGCGGGAGAGAAAGCTCGAACACCGGGGAGCTGTTTTTT
>TRBV27|TRBD1|.|TRBJ1-1
CASSMRDRGSTEAFF
TGTGCCAGCAGTATGCGGGACAGGGGGAGCACTGAAGCTTTCTTT
>TRBV6-6|.|.|TRBJ1-1
CASSASNTFF
TGTGCCAGCAGTGCTAGTAATACTTTCTTT
>TRBV5-4|TRBD1|.|TRBJ2-3
CASSPGGITDTQYF
TGTGCCAGCAGCCCAGGGGGCATCACAGATACGCAGTATTTT
>TRBV6-5|.|.|TRBJ1-4
CASSLGRGEKLFF
TGTGCCAGCTCCCTCGGTCGGGGTGAAAAACTGTTTTTT
>TRBV7-3|.|.|TRBJ2-5
CASSLDRGRETQYF
TGTGCCAGCAGCTTAGATCGTGGTAGAGAGACCCAGTACTTC
>TRBV10-3|TRBD2|once|TRBJ2-1
CAISEPGLADYNEQFF
TGTGCCATCAGTGAGCCGGGACTAGCGGACTACAATGAGCAGTTCTTC
>TRBV12-5|TRBD1|.|TRBJ1-1
CASGMGTGISEAFF
TGTGCTAGTGGGATGGGGACAGGGATTAGTGAAGCTTTCTTT
>TRBV7-3|TRBD2|.|TRBJ2-2
CASSPGLAGGPVLAGELFF
TGTGCCAGCAGCCCGGGACTAGCGGGAGGGCCGGTTTTGGCCGGGGAGCTGTTTTTT
>TRBV5-1|.|once|TRBJ1-6
CASSATGGNSPLHF
TGCGCCAGCAGCGCGACAGGTGGTAATTCACCCCTCCACTTT
>TRBV4-1|.|.|TRBJ2-3
CASSQDGRITSLVKDTQYF
TGCGCCAGCAGCCAAGACGGAAGGATAACTAGCCTAGTGAAGGATACGCAGTATTTT
>TRBV10-3|TRBD1|.|TRBJ2-7
CAISGTGGYEQYF
TGTGCCATCAGTGGGACAGGGGGCTACGAGCAGTACTTC
>TRBV2|TRBD1|.|TRBJ1-2
CASSEATGKGLYGYTF
TGTGCCAGCAGTGAAGCGACAGGGAAGGGGCTCTATGGCTACACCTTC
>TRBV21-1|.|.|TRBJ2-7
CASRVEWEQYF
TGTGCCAGCAGGGTCGAGTGGGAGCAGTACTTC
>TRBV5-1|.|few|TRBJ2-7
CASSLAAGLFSYEQYF
TGCGCCAGCAGCTTGGCTGCGGGACTCTTTTCCTACGAGCAGTACTTC
>TRBV2|.|.|TRBJ1-1
CASSSTGTTEAFF
TGTGCCAGCAGCTCGACAGGAACCACTGAAGCTTTCTTT
>TRBV28|TRBD1|.|TRBJ1-1
CASSFTTGAKNTEAFF
TGTGCCAGCAGTTTTACGACAGGGGCTAAGAACACTGAAGCTTTCTTT
>TRBV5-4|TRBD1|.|TRBJ2-7
CASSLAGTGIAYEQYF
TGTGCCAGCAGCTTGGCCGGGACAGGGATCGCGTACGAGCAGTACTTC
>TRBV11-3|.|.|TRBJ1-2
CASSIGGQGYTF
TGTGCCAGCAGCATCGGGGGGCAAGGCTACACCTTC
>TRBV27|.|.|TRBJ2-1
CASSFGSYNEQFF
TGTGCCAGCAGTTTCGGCTCCTACAATGAGCAGTTCTTC
>TRBV30|TRBD1|.|TRBJ2-7
CAWSVSGQGWNEQYF
TGTGCCTGGAGTGTATCGGGACAGGGATGGAACGAGCAGTACTTC
>TRBV7-9|TRBD1|.|TRBJ1-1
CASSLVGQGLAFF
TGTGCCAGCAGCTTAGTGGGACAGGGCTTGGCTTTCTTT
>TRBV28|.|few|TRBJ1-1
CASRETVEAFF
TGTGCCAGCAGAGAAACAGTAGAAGCTTTCTTT
>TRBV30|TRBD2|.|TRBJ2-7
CAWSPRLAGGHEQYF
TGTGCCTGGAGTCCGAGACTAGCGGGAGGACACGAGCAGTACTTC
>TRBV5-1|.|once|TRBJ2-5
CASSLASQAGETQYF
TGCGCCAGCAGCTTGGCTTCCCAGGCCGGAGAGACCCAGTACTTC
>TRBV5-6|TRBD1|.|TRBJ1-5
CASSLTGGYNQPQHF
TGTGCCAGCAGCCTGACAGGGGGTTACAATCAGCCCCAGCATTTT
>TRBV15|.|once|TRBJ1-6
CATSDSLSPLHF
TGTGCCACGAGTGACAGTCTTTCACCCCTCCACTTT
>TRBV13|.|.|TRBJ1-2
CASSLGGGGYTF
TGTGCCAGCAGCTTAGGGGGGGGTGGCTACACCTTC
>TRBV25-1|TRBD1|.|TRBJ1-6
CASSDRGTGLTNSPLHF
TGTGCCAGCAGTGATCGCGGGACAGGGCTGACCAATTCACCCCTCCACTTT
>TRBV5-4|TRBD1|.|TRBJ2-2
CASSITGGSDTGELFF
TGTGCCAGCAGCATTACAGGGGGCAGCGACACCGGGGAGCTGTTTTTT
>TRBV27|.|.|TRBJ1-2
CASSLWQGGGYTF
TGTGCCAGCAGTTTATGGCAGGGTGGTGGCTACACCTTC
>TRBV11-2|.|once|TRBJ1-5
CASSPTGTLGNQPQHF
TGTGCCAGCAGCCCAACCGGGACACTGGGCAATCAGCCCCAGCATTTT
>TRBV12-3/TRBV12-4|.|.|TRBJ1-3
CASSPRGANTIYF
TGTGCCAGCAGTCCTCGGGGGGCAAACACCATATATTTT
>TRBV7-2|TRBD1|.|TRBJ1-1
CASSPTTGTAMNTEAFF
TGTGCCAGCAGCCCCACAACCGGGACAGCAATGAACACTGAAGCTTTCTTT
>TRBV27|.|.|TRBJ1-1
CASSLTTYTEAFF
TGTGCCAGCAGTTTGACAACCTACACTGAAGCTTTCTTT
>TRBV19|TRBD2|.|TRBJ2-4
CASSNPGLAENIQYF
TGTGCCAGTAGCAACCCAGGACTAGCGGAAAACATTCAGTACTTC